These 29 T cell receptor beta chains originate from one sample sequenced in a study of cytomegalovirus exposure and HLA in healthy donors. In the PCR, 60 Vbeta and 13 Jbeta primers were used. Using immunoSEQ multiplex PCR, the repertoire was profiled, and TCRdb retains in-frame clones only, with some absent. The table includes almost 65,000 clones, 60% to 80% detected once. The specimen was PBMCs. These receptor sequences come from a male donor in good health and CMV-seropositive.

The V gene is TRBV27, the J gene TRBJ1-6, with D hard to call. The CDR3 totals 15 residues. Germline V gene data show CDR1 as MNHEY and CDR2 as SMNVEV (reference sequence). V dropped 6 bases and J dropped 7 bases, with 16 bases sitting between them. CDR3 sequence reads: CASSSDAGRNSPLHF. The CDR3 region has the DNA TGTGCCAGCAGCTCGGACGCCGGGAGGAATTCACCCCTCCACTTT.

The rearrangement uses TRBV5-1 and TRBJ1-2, with D perhaps matching TRBD1 (6 bases). Per the germline V gene, CDR1 is SGHRS and CDR2 is YFSETQ. Trimming took off 1 base at V and 6 bases at J, with 16 bases between the two ends. The CDR3 length is 15 residues. The CDR3 DNA sequence: TGCGCCAGCAGCTTGAGGGGGACACTACGGGATGGCTACACCTTC. Translated, it gives CASSLRGTLRDGYTF.

The rearrangement joins TRBV19 to TRBJ1-5; D uncertain. Germline-derived CDR1 and CDR2 are LNHDA and SQIVND (reference sequence). The CDR3 runs 13 residues. Trimming left V 6 bases short and J 3 bases short, with 9 bases between. The CDR3 coding sequence is TGTGCCAGTAGCCTCAACAACAATCAGCCCCAGCATTTT. Translating gives CASSLNNNQPQHF.

The V call is TRBV9, the J call TRBJ2-5; D is possibly TRBD1 (5 bases). Germline CDR1 SGDLS, CDR2 YYNGEE. The CDR3 has 14 amino acids. V dropped 1 base and J dropped 2 bases, with 9 bases sitting between them. CDR3 in DNA: TGTGCCAGCAGCGTAAGCAACAGGCAAGAGACCCAGTACTTC. This gives the protein CASSVSNRQETQYF.

The rearrangement uses TRBV6-5 and TRBJ1-2, with 7 bases aligning to TRBD1. V was clipped by 2 bases and J by 8 bases; unmatched bases: 2. The CDR3 length is 12 residues. Germline V lookup: CDR1 MNHEY, CDR2 SVGAGI. In DNA, the CDR3 is TGTGCCAGCAGTTACCAACAGGGGGGCTACACCTTC. Its translation: CASSYQQGGYTF.

The rearrangement uses TRBV25-1 and TRBJ2-5; no clear D gene. This CDR3 has 14 amino acids. In germline, CDR1 is MGHDK, CDR2 SYGVNS. Trimming took 0 bases from V and 5 from J, leaving 10 bases between them. The CDR3 DNA reads TGTGCCAGCAGTGAATATACTATTCGGGAGACCCAGTACTTC. Amino acids: CASSEYTIRETQYF. Complete variable domain (other parts from reference TRBV25-1 and TRBJ2-5): EADIYQTPRYLVIGTGKKITLECSQTMGHDKMYWYQQDPGMELHLIHYSYGVNSTEKGDLSSESTVSRIRTEHFPLTLESARPSHTSQYLCASSEYTIRETQYFGPGTRLLVL.

J is TRBJ1-1 and V is TRBV5-6, with D perhaps TRBD1 (5 bases). V was pared by 1 base and J by 4 bases, with 14 bases between. Germline-derived CDR1 and CDR2 are SGHDT and YYEEEE. There are 15 residues in the CDR3. The CDR3 nucleotides read TGTGCCAGCAGCTTGTATGGGGGGACCGGCACTGAAGCTTTCTTT. Translated: CASSLYGGTGTEAFF.

The chain has TRBV27 and TRBJ2-7; 7 positions match TRBD1. The CDR3 length is 15 residues. V shed 3 bases, J shed 1 base, and the junction held 6 bases outside the gene matches. CDR1 is MNHEY, CDR2 SMNVEV, per germline (reference sequence). CDR3 nucleotides: TGTGCCAGCAGTTTTAGGGACAGTCTATCCTACGAGCAGTACTTC. Translation: CASSFRDSLSYEQYF.

The V and J genes are TRBV28 and TRBJ1-1; TRBD1 aligns across 7 bases. V gave up 8 bases and J gave up 3 bases; unmatched junction bases: 9. CDR1 and CDR2 from the germline V gene are MDHEN and SYDVKM. There are 14 residues in the CDR3. The CDR3 is CASGAQGWHTEAFF. As DNA, the CDR3 is TGTGCCAGCGGCGCACAGGGGTGGCACACTGAAGCTTTCTTT. The full variable domain, its missing parts supplied by reference TRBV28 and TRBJ1-1, is DVKVTQSSRYLVKRTGEKVFLECVQDMDHENMFWYRQDPGLGLRLIYFSYDVKMKEKGDIPEGYSVSREKKERFSLILESASTNQTSMYLCASGAQGWHTEAFFGQGTRLTVV.

This clone has just one count. For the CDR3, the DNA is TGTGCCAGCAGCCAAGAAGTTCGACAGGGGGGTATTAAGCCCCAGCATTTT. It is translated as CASSQEVRQGGIKPQHF. V usage is TRBV4-2 and J usage is TRBJ1-5, with 9 bases aligning to TRBD1. Germline V gives CDR1 LGHNA, CDR2 YNFKEQ. J gave up 8 bases and V 0 bases, and 11 bases lay outside the gene matches. The CDR3 is made up of 17 amino acids.

The chain recombines TRBV27 with TRBJ2-5; D may be TRBD1 (6 bases). The J call is doubtful: the DNA matches TRBJ2-7 better. The germline gives CDR1 MNHEY, CDR2 SMNVEV (reference sequence). The CDR3 is 15 residues long. The CDR3 here is CASSFRQGQTYEQYF. As DNA, the CDR3 is TGTGCCAGCAGTTTCCGTCAGGGGCAAACCTACGAGCAGTACTTC.

The rearrangement joins TRBV5-4 to TRBJ1-6, with 7 positions matching TRBD1. Trimming removed 3 bases from V and 0 bases from J; junction bases left unmatched: 6. The CDR3 has 17 amino acids. Germline CDR1 reads SGHNT; CDR2 reads YYREEE (reference sequence). The CDR3 loop is CASSWDSPNSYNSPLHF. Written as DNA, the CDR3 is TGTGCCAGCAGCTGGGACAGCCCGAACTCCTATAATTCACCCCTCCACTTT.

This sequence joins TRBV7-6 and TRBJ2-1; no definite D call. This CDR3 has 15 amino acids. V was pared by 2 bases and J by 0 bases, with 8 bases between. Germline V lookup: CDR1 SGHVS, CDR2 FNYEAQ. CDR3 nucleotide sequence: TGTGCCAGCAGCTTATCCGGTAGCTCCTACAATGAGCAGTTCTTC. The encoded protein is CASSLSGSSYNEQFF.

The chain has TRBV27 and TRBJ1-2; perhaps TRBD1 as D (5 bases). This CDR3 has 15 residues. Trimming cost V 4 bases and J 6 bases, with 18 bases left between them. In germline, CDR1 is MNHEY, CDR2 SMNVEV (reference sequence). Here the CDR3 DNA reads TGTGCCAGCAGTTCCCCTGGGGGAGGACTAAATGGCTACACCTTC. Its protein is CASSSPGGGLNGYTF.

This clone was detected only once. The genes are TRBV7-2 and TRBJ2-2, with D tentatively TRBD1 (6 bases). The CDR3 has 16 amino acids. Trimming removed 5 bases from V and 4 bases from J, with 17 bases in between. Germline values: CDR1 SGHTA, CDR2 FQGNSA. The CDR3 nucleotides read TGTGCCAGCAGCGTACAGGGTAGAGTGGCCACCGGGGAGCTGTTTTTT. Its translation is CASSVQGRVATGELFF.

The V call is TRBV6-5, the J call TRBJ2-5, with 7 bases identical to TRBD1. The germline CDR1 and CDR2 sequences are MNHEY and SVGAGI. J lost 2 bases, V lost 6 bases, and 3 bases had no gene match. The CDR3 totals 13 residues. The CDR3 loop is CASRRDRQETQYF. In DNA, the CDR3 is TGTGCCAGCAGAAGGGACAGACAAGAGACCCAGTACTTC.

This clone was seen more than once but under ten times. The chain couples TRBV5-1 to TRBJ2-1; D might be TRBD1 (5 bases). This CDR3 is 15 amino acids long. Germline CDR1 is SGHRS and CDR2 is YFSETQ. Deletions cut 1 base from V and 8 bases from J, with 16 bases between. The CDR3 nucleotides read TGCGCCAGCAGCTTGAGGCAGGGTCAGAAACATGAGCAGTTCTTC. Amino acid sequence: CASSLRQGQKHEQFF.

The chain employs TRBV7-6 and TRBJ2-5, with 10 bases identical to TRBD1. Germline CDR1 reads SGHVS; CDR2 reads FNYEAQ. Trimming removed 5 bases from V and 6 bases from J; junction bases left unmatched: 12. The length of the CDR3 is 16 residues. The chain's CDR3 is CASSTWTGGNGKTQYF. The CDR3 DNA reads TGTGCCAGCAGCACGTGGACAGGGGGGAACGGAAAGACCCAGTACTTC.

This clone was seen a few times. The V and J genes are TRBV6-5 and TRBJ1-1, with 9 bases matching TRBD1. The V and J ends lost 6 bases and 3 bases, in that order; junction bases with no gene match: 5. This CDR3 comprises 14 residues. Looked up from germline, CDR1 is MNHEY and CDR2 is SVGAGI. The CDR3 region is CASRSGQGDTEAFF. DNA for the CDR3: TGTGCCAGCAGGTCGGGACAGGGCGACACTGAAGCTTTCTTT.

This clone was observed a few times. This chain uses TRBV29-1 with TRBJ1-5; 7 nucleotides line up with TRBD1. The trim removed 4 bases at V and 5 bases at J, leaving 11 bases unmatched. Germline assignment: CDR1 SQVTM and CDR2 ANQGSEA. This CDR3 region has 15 residues. The CDR3 here is CSVGGSGGIDQPQHF. The CDR3 DNA reads as TGCAGCGTTGGTGGGTCAGGGGGAATCGATCAGCCCCAGCATTTT.

The V call is TRBV9, the J call TRBJ1-1; D is perhaps TRBD1 (5 bases). Germline V gene data show CDR1 as SGDLS and CDR2 as YYNGEE. Trimming pared 3 bases from V and 4 bases from J, leaving 7 bases between. The CDR3 extends over 12 amino acids. Here the CDR3 reads CASSAGGTEAFF. The CDR3 nucleotides read TGTGCCAGCAGCGCGGGGGGCACTGAAGCTTTCTTT.

The genes are TRBV28 and TRBJ1-3; unclear D gene. Germline V gene lookup returns CDR1 MDHEN and CDR2 SYDVKM. The germline V and J ends were trimmed by 9 bases and 0 bases, with 12 bases remaining between them. The CDR3 is 14 residues long. The CDR3 sequence: CASTDYSSGNTIYF. In DNA form, the CDR3 reads TGTGCCAGTACCGATTATAGCTCTGGAAACACCATATATTTT.

V is TRBV7-2 and J is TRBJ2-6; D gene uncertain. V shed 1 base and J shed 3 bases, with 7 bases lying between them. This CDR3 contains 15 residues. Germline CDR1 SGHTA, CDR2 FQGNSA. CDR3 in amino acids: CASSLGGGGANVLTF. CDR3 DNA: TGTGCCAGCAGCTTAGGAGGTGGTGGGGCCAACGTCCTGACTTTC.

This clone was seen a few times. The chain is built from TRBV7-9 and TRBJ2-7; D perhaps matches TRBD2 (6 bases). Trimming cost V 4 bases and J 2 bases, with 15 bases left between them. Germline V gene lookup returns CDR1 SEHNR and CDR2 FQNEAQ (reference sequence). The CDR3 loop spans 15 amino acids. In nucleotides, the CDR3 is TGTGCCAGCAGCTCTAGCGTCCAGAGGCCCTACGAGCAGTACTTC. The encoded protein is CASSSSVQRPYEQYF.

CDR3 sequence reads: CASSRSTLDSYEQYF. The DNA for the CDR3 is TGTGCCAGCAGCCGGAGTACACTTGATTCCTACGAGCAGTACTTC. The V and J genes are TRBV11-1 and TRBJ2-7; D remains ambiguous. The germline V gene encodes CDR1 SGHAT and CDR2 FQDESV (reference sequence). V gave up 5 bases and J gave up 1 base, with 15 bases separating them. The CDR3 covers 15 residues.

This chain links TRBV4-3 with TRBJ2-7, with 8 bases aligning to TRBD2. There are 16 residues in the CDR3. V trimming: 0 bases; J trimming: 4 bases; junction bases outside the gene matches: 8. The germline CDR1 and CDR2 sequences are LGHNA and YSLEER. In nucleotides, the CDR3 is TGCGCCAGCAGCCAAGATAGTAGGACTAGCTTATACGAGCAGTACTTC. Amino acid sequence: CASSQDSRTSLYEQYF.

This clone was picked up many times. The chain carries TRBV4-3 and TRBJ1-1; no clear D gene. Germline CDR1 is LGHNA and CDR2 is YSLEER. The CDR3 has 13 amino acids. V was shortened by 0 bases and J by 5 bases, with 7 bases between the two germline ends. Here the CDR3 reads CASSQEAETEAFF. The CDR3 DNA sequence: TGCGCCAGCAGCCAAGAAGCGGAGACTGAAGCTTTCTTT.

In this sample, this clone turned up once. V usage is TRBV7-2 and J usage is TRBJ1-2; D unclear. The CDR3 spans 12 residues. Germline V gene sequence: CDR1 SGHTA, CDR2 FQGNSA. V lost 5 bases, J lost 4 bases, and 8 bases lay in between. The CDR3 spells CASSPNSYGYTF. The CDR3 DNA sequence: TGTGCCAGCAGCCCAAACAGCTATGGCTACACCTTC.

This clone has just a few counts. The chain recombines TRBV10-2 with TRBJ2-2, with 10 bases identical to TRBD1. V was pared by 3 bases and J by 5 bases, with 3 bases of the junction left unmatched. The CDR3 totals 15 residues. Germline V lookup: CDR1 WSHSY, CDR2 SAAADI. The CDR3 here is CASSDWTGGTGELFF. CDR3 coding DNA: TGCGCCAGCAGTGACTGGACAGGGGGAACCGGGGAGCTGTTTTTT.